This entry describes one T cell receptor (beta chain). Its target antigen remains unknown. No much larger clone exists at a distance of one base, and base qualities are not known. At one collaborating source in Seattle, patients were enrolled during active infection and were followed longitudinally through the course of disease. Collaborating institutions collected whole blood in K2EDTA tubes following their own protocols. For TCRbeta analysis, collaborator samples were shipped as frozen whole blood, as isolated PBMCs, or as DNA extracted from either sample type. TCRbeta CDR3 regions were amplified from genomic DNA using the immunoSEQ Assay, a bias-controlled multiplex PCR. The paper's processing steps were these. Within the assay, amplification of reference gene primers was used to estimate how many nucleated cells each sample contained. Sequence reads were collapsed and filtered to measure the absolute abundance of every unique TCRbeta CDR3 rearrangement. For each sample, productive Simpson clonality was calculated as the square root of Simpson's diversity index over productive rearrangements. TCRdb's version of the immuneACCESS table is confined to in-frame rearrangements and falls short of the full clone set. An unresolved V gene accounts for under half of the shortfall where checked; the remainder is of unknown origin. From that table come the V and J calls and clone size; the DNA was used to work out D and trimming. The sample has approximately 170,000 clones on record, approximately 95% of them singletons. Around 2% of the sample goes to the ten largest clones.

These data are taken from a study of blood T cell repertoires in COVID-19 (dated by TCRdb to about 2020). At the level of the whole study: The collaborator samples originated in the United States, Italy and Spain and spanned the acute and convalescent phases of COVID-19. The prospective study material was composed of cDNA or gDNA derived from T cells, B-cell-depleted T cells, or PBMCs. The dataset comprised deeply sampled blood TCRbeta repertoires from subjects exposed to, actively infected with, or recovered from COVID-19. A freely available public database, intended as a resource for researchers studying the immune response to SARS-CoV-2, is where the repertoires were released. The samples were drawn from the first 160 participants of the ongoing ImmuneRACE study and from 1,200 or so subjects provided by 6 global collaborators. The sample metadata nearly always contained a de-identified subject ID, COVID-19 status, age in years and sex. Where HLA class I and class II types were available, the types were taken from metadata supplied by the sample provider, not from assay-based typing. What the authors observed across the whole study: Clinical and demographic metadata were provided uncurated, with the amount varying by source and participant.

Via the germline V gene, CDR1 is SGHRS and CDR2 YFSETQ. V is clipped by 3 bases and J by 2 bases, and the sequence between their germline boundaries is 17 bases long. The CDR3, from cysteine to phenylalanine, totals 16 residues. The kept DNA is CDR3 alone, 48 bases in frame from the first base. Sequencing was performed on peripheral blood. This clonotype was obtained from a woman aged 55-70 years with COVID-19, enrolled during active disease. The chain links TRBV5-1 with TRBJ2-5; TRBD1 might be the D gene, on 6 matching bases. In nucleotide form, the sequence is TGCGCCAGCAGCTATATTCGTACAGGGACACAAGAGACCCAGTACTTC. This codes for CASSYIRTGTQETQYF.